The clone carrying this T cell receptor beta chain was observed a few times. Antigen specificity is unknown. The data were taken from a study of beta chain features in type 1 diabetes. Reverse transcription of all isolated RNA meant that expressed TCRB transcripts were sequenced. The assay was immunoSEQ multiplex PCR, and TCRdb's table has in-frame clones only and misses some. The sample gives 300,000 to 350,000 clones, less than 15% of which show up once; about 0.016% is in the top ten. General study points: In all four CD4+ subsets, TCRB CDR3 length was significantly, moderately reduced in type 1 diabetes. The VDJ junctions of type 1 diabetes patients carried fewer insertions and more deletions. Because the template was cDNA, high-expressing cells might be over-represented. No resolution was reached here on whether HLA type influences TCRB rearrangement. Sampled from patients, naive, central memory and Treg TCRB repertoires appeared more similar than those sampled from healthy donors.

The CDR3 totals 14 residues. Looked up from germline, CDR1 is SGHAT and CDR2 is FQNNGV. V was clipped by 1 base and J by 6 bases, with 10 bases between them. The chain links TRBV11-2 to TRBJ2-1, with D perhaps matching TRBD1 (5 bases). Material: naive CD4+ T cells from blood. This receptor was identified in a woman aged 18-29 years with type 1 diabetes. CDR3 in DNA: TGTGCCAGCAGCTTAGGCAGGGTGAGCAATGAGCAGTTCTTC. This gives the protein CASSLGRVSNEQFF.